Listed below are T cell receptor beta chains from one sample, sequenced in a study of cytomegalovirus exposure and HLA in healthy donors. TCRdb keeps only in-frame clones here, not all; method: immunoSEQ multiplex PCR. The table has around 190,000 clones, about 81% seen once. Material for sequencing was PBMCs. Every receptor here comes from a man younger than 35 in good health and CMV-seronegative. The CDR3 runs from the conserved cysteine through the conserved F or W. The D gene is left open where the match is weak. The listing skips clone size in some rows; elsewhere it reads once, few, many or a size class.

clone_size j_call v_call d_call cdr3_nt cdr3_aa
- TRBJ1-1 TRBV7-2 - TGTGCCAGCAGCATTACTGAGGACACTGAAGCTTTCTTT CASSITEDTEAFF
- TRBJ2-3 TRBV27 TRBD2 TGTGCCAGCAGTTTGACGGGGGGGGGAGGCACAGATACGCAGTATTTT CASSLTGGGGTDTQYF
once TRBJ2-3 TRBV6-5 - TGTGCCAGCAGTTACGAGTCGTTCATCCTCCCTGATACGCAGTATTTT CASSYESFILPDTQYF
few TRBJ2-1 TRBV6-4 - TGTGCCAGCAGTCTCCGGGACAACAATGAGCAGTTCTTC CASSLRDNNEQFF
- TRBJ1-4 TRBV6-1 TRBD1 TGTGCCAGCAGTGCCTCCGGGACAGGGGAAGAAAAACTGTTTTTT CASSASGTGEEKLFF
- TRBJ2-7 TRBV6-1 TRBD2 TGTGCCAGCAGTGTGCGGGGGGGCCAGTACGAGCAGTACTTC CASSVRGGQYEQYF
- TRBJ1-1 TRBV28 TRBD1 TGTGCCAGCAGTCAAAGACAGGGGGCTTTCTTT CASSQRQGAFF
- TRBJ2-2 TRBV7-6 - TGTGCCAGCAGCTCGCAGGGAGGTGCGAACACCGGGGAGCTGTTTTTT CASSSQGGANTGELFF
- TRBJ2-1 TRBV7-2 - TGTGCCAGCAGCCTTAGCGGCTACAATGAGCAGTTCTTC CASSLSGYNEQFF
- TRBJ2-1 TRBV18 - TGTGCCAGCTCAAAAACAGGGGACTCCCTCTACAATGAGCAGTTCTTC CASSKTGDSLYNEQFF
- TRBJ2-6 TRBV7-8 - TGTGCCAGCAGCTTAGCACGGGGGAAAGGTCTTAGCTCTGGGGCCAACGTCCTGACTTTC CASSLARGKGLSSGANVLTF
few TRBJ1-1 TRBV4-2 - TGTGCCAGCAGCCGCGGGGTCTCGAACACTGAAGCTTTCTTT CASSRGVSNTEAFF
- TRBJ2-5 TRBV7-9 - TGTGCCAGCAGCCCGACTAGTGCCCAAGAGACCCAGTACTTC CASSPTSAQETQYF
- TRBJ2-7 TRBV4-3 - TGCGCCAGCAGCCAAATTCCCTTCGGGGTCGAGCAGTACTTC CASSQIPFGVEQYF
- TRBJ2-7 TRBV2 TRBD1 TGTGCCAGCAGCGGACAGGGCTACGAGCAGTACTTC CASSGQGYEQYF